This T cell receptor beta chain was recovered during a study of shared clonotypes between healthy human individuals. Whole-study results and caveats: The study found lower generation probabilities in non-shared clonotypes than in those shared by all four donors. Researchers sampled blood only, noting tissue repertoires likely differ.

Clones were sequenced by immunoSEQ multiplex PCR, and TCRdb holds only the in-frame ones, with some missing. The data contain about a million clones, around 77% of them singletons. Concerning this clone itself: Its antigen is unidentified.

Sequencing was performed on memory CD4+ T cells from PBMCs. Specified subset: CD45RA-negative fraction. This receptor was obtained from a man between 18 and 35 years old in good health. Some clones in this sample may be carry-over from other donors' samples.

The DNA of the CDR3 is TGTGCCAGCAGCCTCAGGGAATCACCCCTCCACTTT. It is translated as CASSLRESPLHF. The chain carries TRBV7-9 and TRBJ1-6, with D maybe TRBD1 (5 bases). V was cut by 5 bases and J by 10 bases, with 9 bases left in between. The CDR3 covers 12 residues. CDR1 and CDR2 from the germline V gene are SEHNR and FQNEAQ (reference sequence).